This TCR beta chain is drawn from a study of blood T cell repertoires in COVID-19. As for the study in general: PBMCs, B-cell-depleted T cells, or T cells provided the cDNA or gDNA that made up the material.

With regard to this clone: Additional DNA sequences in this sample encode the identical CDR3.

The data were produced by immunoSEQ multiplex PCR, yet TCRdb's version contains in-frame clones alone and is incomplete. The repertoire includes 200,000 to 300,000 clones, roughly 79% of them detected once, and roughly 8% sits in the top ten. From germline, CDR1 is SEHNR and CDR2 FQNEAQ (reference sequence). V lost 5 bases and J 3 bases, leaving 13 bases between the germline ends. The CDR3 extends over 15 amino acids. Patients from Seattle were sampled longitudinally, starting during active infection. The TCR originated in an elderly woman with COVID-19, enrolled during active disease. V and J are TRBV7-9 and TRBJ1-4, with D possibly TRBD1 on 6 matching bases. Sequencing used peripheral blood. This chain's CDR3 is CASSPAQGANEKLFF. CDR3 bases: TGTGCCAGCAGCCCAGCACAGGGTGCTAATGAAAAACTGTTTTTT.